This T cell receptor (beta chain) was documented in a study of blood T cell repertoires in COVID-19. About the research overall: T cells, B-cell-depleted T cells, or PBMCs supplied cDNA or gDNA.

This CDR3 spans 13 amino acids. V was clipped by 3 bases and J by 0 bases, with 3 bases between them. Germline CDR1 reads MDHEN; CDR2 reads SYDVKM. TCRdb's table, derived via immunoSEQ multiplex PCR, lists solely in-frame clones and lacks some. The sample carries approximately 35,000 clones, 70% to 85% recorded once. The specimen was peripheral blood. The V gene is TRBV28, the J gene TRBJ1-3; D gene uncertain. The origin of this receptor is a human donor in a cohort sampled during active COVID-19. The CDR3 loop is CASSLSSGNTIYF. CDR3 DNA: TGTGCCAGCAGTTTGAGCTCTGGAAACACCATATATTTT.